The 3 T cell receptor beta chains presented below share a single source sample, sequenced in a study of T cells in Graves' hyperthyroidism and ophthalmopathy (dated by TCRdb to the late 2010s). The receptor library was made with multiplex PCR. Reads for this sample came from an Illumina HiSeq 2000. The TCR beta CDR3 regions were amplified from RNA transcripts. A first-round RT-PCR of the TCR CDR3 used the HTBI primer set with the Qiagen OneStep RT-PCR kit. TCRdb took the public reads, trimmed them with fastp at Q25, ran MiXCR for clone calling and kept in-frame beta chains. Records with the same CDR3 protein are collapsed into one entry carrying the most frequent genes and DNA. This sample comprises roughly 380,000 distinct CDR3 sequences, about 20% of them detected only once. 3% to 4% of the sample goes to the ten largest clones. Sample: blood. These receptors were obtained from a woman between 18 and 30 years old with Graves' hyperthyroidism.

Worth noting for this clonotype: A clone one base away is much larger, so this may be a read error. The chain has TRBV18 and TRBJ1-1; D is ambiguous. Per germline, CDR1 KGHSH and CDR2 LQKENI. CDR3 size: 14 residues. As DNA, the CDR3 is TGTGCCAGCTCACCTGGACCGTCTGGCACTGAAGATTTCTTT. Protein: CASSPGPSGTEDFF.

The chain has TRBV11-2 and TRBJ1-1; D gene ambiguous. Germline lookup yields CDR1 SGHAT and CDR2 FQNNGV. Trimming pared 0 bases from V and 1 base from J, leaving 6 bases between. The CDR3 totals 14 residues. The CDR3 here is CASSLDHGNTEAFF. CDR3 nucleotides: TGTGCCAGCAGCTTAGACCACGGGAACACTGAAGCTTTCTTT.

This clonotype was seen ten or more times. The chain couples TRBV29-1 to TRBJ2-5; no definite D call. Trimming pared 2 bases from V and 6 bases from J, leaving 7 bases between. This CDR3 spans 11 amino acids. The V gene's germline CDR1 is SQVTM and CDR2 ANQGSEA. The CDR3 bases are TGCAGCGTTGAAATGAGGCAGACCCAGTACTTC. Translating it yields CSVEMRQTQYF.